This TCR beta chain was documented in a study of blood T cell repertoires in COVID-19. Trimming removed 3 bases from V and 7 bases from J; junction bases left unmatched: 6. CDR3 length: 15 amino acids. Germline V gene data show CDR1 as SEHNR and CDR2 as FQNEAQ (reference sequence). Assay used: immunoSEQ multiplex PCR; TCRdb lists only in-frame clones, some missing. The table has about 100,000 clones, 82% seen once. The chain combines TRBV7-9 with TRBJ2-1; 10 positions agree with TRBD1. Input material: peripheral blood. This sequence was found in a man in his 60s with acute or convalescent COVID-19. The CDR3 loop is CASSFGQGEANEQFF. The CDR3 nucleotides are TGTGCCAGCAGCTTCGGACAGGGGGAGGCGAATGAGCAGTTCTTC.